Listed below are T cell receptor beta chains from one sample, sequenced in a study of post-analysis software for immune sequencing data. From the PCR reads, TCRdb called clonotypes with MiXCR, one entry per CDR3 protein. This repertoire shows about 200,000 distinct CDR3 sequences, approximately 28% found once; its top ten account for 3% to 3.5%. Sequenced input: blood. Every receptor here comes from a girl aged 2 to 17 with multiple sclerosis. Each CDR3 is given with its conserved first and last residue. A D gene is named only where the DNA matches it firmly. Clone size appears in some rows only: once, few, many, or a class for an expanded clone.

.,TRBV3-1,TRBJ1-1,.,TGTGCCAGCAGCCAAGATCTTGGGACGCCTGAAGCTTTCTTT,CASSQDLGTPEAFF
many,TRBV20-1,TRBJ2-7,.,TGCAGTGCTACGGATGGAAGCTCCTACGAGCAGTACTTC,CSATDGSSYEQYF
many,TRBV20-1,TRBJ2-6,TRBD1,TGCAGTGCAAGCCGGACAGGGAGTCTCCCTGGGGCCAACGTCCTGACTTTC,CSASRTGSLPGANVLTF
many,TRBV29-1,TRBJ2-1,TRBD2,TGCAGCGTTGACGGGCTAGCGGGAGGGCCCCGGGAGGCCTACAATGAGCAGTTCTTC,CSVDGLAGGPREAYNEQFF
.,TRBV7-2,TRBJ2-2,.,TGTGCCAGCAGCTTTTCCTTGGGCGCAAGGGGCACCGGGGAGCTGTTTTTT,CASSFSLGARGTGELFF
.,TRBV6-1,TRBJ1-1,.,TGTGCCAGCAGTGAAGGGGTCCGATTGAGTACTGAAGCTTTCTTT,CASSEGVRLSTEAFF
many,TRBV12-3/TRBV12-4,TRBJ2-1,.,TGTGCCAGCAGTCCGCAACAGAGCTCCTACAATGAGCAGTTCTTC,CASSPQQSSYNEQFF
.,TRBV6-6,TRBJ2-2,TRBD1,TGTGCCAGCAGAGAGGACTTCGGGACAGGGGACACCGGGGAGCTGTTTTTT,CASREDFGTGDTGELFF
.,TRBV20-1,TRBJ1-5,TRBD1,TGCAGTGCTTCCGGGACAGAACCCAATCAGCCCCAGCATTTT,CSASGTEPNQPQHF
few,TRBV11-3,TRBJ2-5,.,TGTGCCAGCGGAAACGGATACCAAGAGACCCAGTACTTC,CASGNGYQETQYF
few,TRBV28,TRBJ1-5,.,TGTGCCAGCAGTTTGGGGGACACATACTATAGCGGGCATTTT,CASSLGDTYYSGHF
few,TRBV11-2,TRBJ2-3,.,TGTGCCAGCAGCCACGGCCGGGACATCATTAAGTATTTT,CASSHGRDIIKYF
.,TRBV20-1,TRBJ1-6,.,TGCAGTGCTAGAGGAGGTGCTAATTCACCCCTCCACTTT,CSARGGANSPLHF
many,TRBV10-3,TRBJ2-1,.,TGTGCCATCAAGGGGGAATCCGATAATGAGCAGTTCTTC,CAIKGESDNEQFF
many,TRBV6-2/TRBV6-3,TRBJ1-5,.,TGTGCCAGCAGTTATGCAGGGAGTCGCAGCAATCAGCCCCAGCATTTT,CASSYAGSRSNQPQHF
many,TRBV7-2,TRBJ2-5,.,TGTGCCAGCAGCCTAAAATGGGACACCCGTTCGGAGACCCAGTACTTC,CASSLKWDTRSETQYF
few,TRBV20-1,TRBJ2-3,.,TGCAGTGCTAGAGACAGGGTATCGGGCGCAGATACGCAGTATTTT,CSARDRVSGADTQYF
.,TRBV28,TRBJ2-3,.,TGTGCCAGCAGTCCTTCGTACGAGGGCAGGGGAACCACAGATACGCAGTATTTT,CASSPSYEGRGTTDTQYF
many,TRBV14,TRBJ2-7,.,TGTGCCAGCCAAGGGCCCCTATCCTACGAGCAGTACTTC,CASQGPLSYEQYF
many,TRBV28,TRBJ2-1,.,TGTGCCAGCAGTAGAACACAGGGTGGGGCGCGAGCGCAGTTCTTC,CASSRTQGGARAQFF
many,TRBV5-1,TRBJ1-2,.,TGCGCCAGCAGCACCCCCGGCGGCGTGGACGCTTATGGCTACACCTTC,CASSTPGGVDAYGYTF
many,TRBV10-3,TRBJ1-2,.,TGTGCCATCAGTGATGGCAGAAGCTATGGCTACACCTTC,CAISDGRSYGYTF